The clone carrying this T cell receptor beta chain was seen just once. Antigen specificity is unknown. The authors divided CD4+ cells into CD45RA+ naive and CD45RA-negative memory subsets. This sample is part of a study of shared clonotypes between healthy human individuals. Study-level points and caveats: Specimens sampled were limited to blood, with tissue repertoires likely differing. Memory subsets had estimated richness that was generally smaller than that of naive subsets.

The data were produced by immunoSEQ multiplex PCR, yet TCRdb's version contains in-frame clones alone and is incomplete. The top ten clones hold more than 0.35% of a sample with over 2 million clones, 85% to 95% of them seen once. Sequencing was performed on naive CD4+ T cells from PBMCs. As for subset: CD45RA+ positively selected. The TCR was taken from a man aged 18 to 35 in good health. Some clones in this sample may be carry-over from other donors' samples.

The CDR3 nucleotides read TGTGCCAGCAGCTTTCTTGCCGGGTCGCCCCAGCATTTT. Its translation: CASSFLAGSPQHF. The chain carries TRBV11-2 and TRBJ1-5; no clear D. Germline loops: CDR1 SGHAT, CDR2 FQNNGV. The CDR3 sequence is 13 residues long. V was clipped by 3 bases and J by 9 bases, with 12 bases between them.